The 25 T cell receptor beta chains given below trace back to one sample, sequenced in a study of control samples from healthy donors and cancer patients. This table comes from immunoSEQ multiplex PCR, and its TCRdb copy is limited to in-frame clones, with some not included. The table records roughly 190,000 clones, about nine tenths of them present only once. The specimen was blood. The receptor set was obtained from a man younger than 45 in good health.

This clone was seen just once. This chain uses TRBV2 with TRBJ1-4; no definite D call. This CDR3 contains 14 residues. V was clipped by 6 bases and J by 3 bases, with 11 bases between them. Germline loops: CDR1 SNHLY, CDR2 FYNNEI. Here the CDR3 reads CASRVGGSNEKLFF. The CDR3, as DNA: TGTGCCAGCAGGGTAGGAGGTTCTAATGAAAAACTGTTTTTT.

The chain combines TRBV15 with TRBJ1-5, with D perhaps TRBD1 (5 bases). Trimming left V 1 base short and J 5 bases short, with 9 bases between. The CDR3 contains 14 residues. Germline V gene sequence: CDR1 LNHNV, CDR2 YYDKDF (reference sequence). CDR3 loop: CATSRVRGYQPQHF. In DNA, the CDR3 is TGTGCCACCAGCAGAGTCCGGGGGTATCAGCCCCAGCATTTT.

The chain couples TRBV10-3 to TRBJ2-3, with 11 positions matching TRBD1. The CDR3 consists of 14 residues. CDR1 is ENHRY and CDR2 is SYGVKD in the germline V gene. The V and J ends lost 8 bases and 0 bases, in that order; junction bases with no gene match: 1. CDR3 nucleotide sequence: TGTGCCATCGGACAGGGGGCGAGCACAGATACGCAGTATTTT. This translates into CAIGQGASTDTQYF.

The chain joins TRBV2 to TRBJ1-1; 7 nucleotides align to TRBD1. The trim removed 8 bases at V and 0 bases at J, leaving 6 bases unmatched. From germline, CDR1 is SNHLY and CDR2 FYNNEI. This CDR3 is built from 14 residues. The CDR3 loop is CASRDRIMNTEAFF. CDR3 nucleotides: TGTGCCAGCCGGGACAGAATCATGAACACTGAAGCTTTCTTT. Variable domain in full (rest from reference TRBV2 and TRBJ1-1): EPEVTQTPSHQVTQMGQEVILRCVPISNHLYFYWYRQILGQKVEFLVSFYNNEISEKSEIFDDQFSVERPDGSNFTLKIRSTKLEDSAMYFCASRDRIMNTEAFFGQGTRLTVV.

The CDR3 sequence: CASRVDGNYGYTF. In DNA, the CDR3 is TGTGCCAGCCGTGTGGACGGAAACTATGGCTACACCTTC. The V gene is TRBV6-6, the J gene TRBJ1-2; D remains unclear. The length of the CDR3 is 13 residues. Germline-derived CDR1 and CDR2 are MNHNY and SVGAGI (reference sequence). The V and J ends lost 8 bases and 2 bases respectively, with 12 bases between them.

The chain uses TRBV20-1 and TRBJ1-2, with unresolved D. This CDR3 spans 13 amino acids. Germline loops: CDR1 DFQATT, CDR2 SNEGSKA (reference sequence). V was pared by 3 bases and J by 6 bases, with 14 bases between. The CDR3 here is CSASVTGRNGYTF. In nucleotides, the CDR3 is TGCAGTGCTAGTGTAACGGGGAGGAATGGCTACACCTTC.

This clone is a singleton in its sample. The chain carries TRBV2 and TRBJ1-5, with D perhaps matching TRBD1 (5 bases). Trimming took off 0 bases at V and 4 bases at J, with 7 bases between the two ends. From germline, CDR1 is SNHLY and CDR2 FYNNEI. The CDR3 totals 14 residues. Written as DNA, the CDR3 is TGTGCCAGCAGTGAAGCGGCAGGGAATCAGCCCCAGCATTTT. Protein product: CASSEAAGNQPQHF.

This clone was found once. J is TRBJ1-4 and V is TRBV9, with D unresolved. The V end was cut by 0 bases, the J end by 11 bases, with 11 bases between. CDR3 length: 13 amino acids. Germline CDR1 SGDLS, CDR2 YYNGEE. The CDR3 sequence is CASSVVAGEKLFF. For the CDR3, the DNA is TGTGCCAGCAGCGTAGTTGCCGGGGAGAAACTGTTTTTT.

This sequence joins TRBV4-1 and TRBJ2-7; tentatively, D is TRBD2 (6 bases). This CDR3 has 15 amino acids. Germline CDR1 MGHRA, CDR2 YSYEKL. The V end lost 5 bases, the J end lost 7 bases, and 21 bases lay between the germline ends. CDR3 in amino acids: CASSARTEGKGEQYF. The CDR3 DNA reads as TGCGCCAGCAGCGCCAGGACGGAGGGGAAGGGTGAGCAGTACTTC.

The rearrangement links TRBV5-6 to TRBJ1-5; a possible D gene is TRBD1 (6 bases). V lost 2 bases to trimming and J lost 4 bases, with 13 bases between them. Germline V lookup: CDR1 SGHDT, CDR2 YYEEEE. This CDR3 is built from 15 residues. As DNA, the CDR3 is TGTGCCAGCAGCTTTGGGGGCGTTGGTAATCAGCCCCAGCATTTT. It translates to CASSFGGVGNQPQHF.

The genes are TRBV15 and TRBJ2-3, with TRBD2 matching 10 bases. Germline V gives CDR1 LNHNV, CDR2 YYDKDF (reference sequence). The CDR3 runs to 18 residues. The V segment lost 1 base and the J segment 6 bases; nucleotides outside the gene matches: 13. CDR3 residues: CATSRVGSGGSRADTQYF. The CDR3 bases are TGTGCCACCAGCAGAGTCGGTAGCGGGGGGTCGCGGGCGGATACGCAGTATTTT. The complete variable domain, with remaining parts taken from reference TRBV15 and TRBJ2-3, reads DAMVIQNPRYQVTQFGKPVTLSCSQTLNHNVMYWYQQKSSQAPKLLFHYYDKDFNNEADTPDNFQSRRPNTSFCFLDIRSPGLGDTAMYLCATSRVGSGGSRADTQYFGPGTRLTVL.

The chain couples TRBV6-5 to TRBJ1-1, with TRBD1 identical over 7 bases. V was pared by 5 bases and J by 7 bases, with 7 bases of the junction left unmatched. Germline V gene data show CDR1 as MNHEY and CDR2 as SVGAGI. The CDR3 extends over 13 amino acids. The CDR3 loop reads CASSLQGSDEAFF. The CDR3 DNA sequence: TGTGCCAGCAGTCTACAGGGGTCCGATGAAGCTTTCTTT.

A few counts support this clone. J is TRBJ1-1 and V is TRBV2; D possibly corresponds to TRBD1 (6 bases). The CDR3 consists of 13 residues. CDR1 is SNHLY and CDR2 is FYNNEI in the germline V gene. V was pared by 9 bases and J by 5 bases, with 16 bases between. The CDR3 nucleotides read TGTGCCAGTCGGGGGCTGGGAGGGACTGAAGCTTTCTTT. It yields the protein CASRGLGGTEAFF.

The chain carries TRBV11-2 and TRBJ1-2, with D perhaps matching TRBD1 (5 bases). The germline gives CDR1 SGHAT, CDR2 FQNNGV. The V end lost 6 bases, the J end lost 4 bases, and 24 bases lay between the germline ends. The CDR3 totals 17 residues. In DNA, the CDR3 is TGTGCCAGCAGGGGTAGGGCCGGAGGGGATTACGGCTATGGCTACACCTTC. Its protein is CASRGRAGGDYGYGYTF.

This clone was seen once. This rearrangement joins TRBV5-1 to TRBJ1-1; weak D call: TRBD1 (5 bases). Looked up from germline, CDR1 is SGHRS and CDR2 is YFSETQ. This CDR3 is built from 16 residues. V shed 2 bases and J shed 2 bases, with 16 bases lying between them. DNA of the CDR3: TGCGCCAGCAGCTTAGGTAGGGAAGGACAAAACACTGAAGCTTTCTTT. Encoded protein: CASSLGREGQNTEAFF.

The CDR3 bases are TGTGCCAGCAGCGTGACTAGTGTGTTCACAGATACGCAGTATTTT. Protein product: CASSVTSVFTDTQYF. This chain joins TRBV2 and TRBJ2-3, with a possible D match to TRBD2 (6 bases). Trimming pared 6 bases from V and 2 bases from J, leaving 15 bases between. The V gene's germline CDR1 is SNHLY and CDR2 FYNNEI. CDR3 size: 15 residues.

J is TRBJ1-6 and V is TRBV19; a possible D gene is TRBD1 (5 bases). The V gene's germline CDR1 is LNHDA and CDR2 SQIVND (reference sequence). The CDR3 sequence is 13 residues long. V lost 9 bases and J lost 7, with 13 bases in between. CDR3 in DNA: TGTGCCAGCTGTAGGGACGTCAATTCACCCCTCCACTTT. It translates to CASCRDVNSPLHF.

The CDR3, as DNA: TGTGCCAGCAGCGTAGCTCAGGCAGACACTGAAGCTTTCTTT. Its protein is CASSVAQADTEAFF. V and J are TRBV9 and TRBJ1-1; D gene uncertain. The ends were cut back, 0 bases at V and 3 bases at J, with 9 bases in the middle. Germline assignment: CDR1 SGDLS and CDR2 YYNGEE. The CDR3 contains 14 residues.

The chain links TRBV2 to TRBJ2-3, with 10 bases matching TRBD2. CDR3 length: 19 amino acids. Germline V gene data show CDR1 as SNHLY and CDR2 as FYNNEI. The junction had 12 bases not matched to a gene; V was cut back by 1 base and J by 2 bases. The CDR3 sequence: CASSEGFGGSGGFTDTQYF. DNA for the CDR3: TGTGCCAGCAGTGAAGGTTTTGGGGGTAGCGGGGGGTTCACAGATACGCAGTATTTT.

The chain recombines TRBV9 with TRBJ1-4, with 7 nucleotides matching TRBD1. V gave up 0 bases and J gave up 7 bases; unmatched junction bases: 3. The germline CDR1 and CDR2 sequences are SGDLS and YYNGEE. CDR3 length: 14 amino acids. CDR3 in DNA: TGTGCCAGCAGCGTAGGGCAGGGGGGTGAAAAACTGTTTTTT. Translated, it gives CASSVGQGGEKLFF.

This sequence joins TRBV5-5 and TRBJ1-5, with a weak D call TRBD1 (5 bases). CDR3 length: 13 amino acids. Germline CDR1 reads SGHKS; CDR2 reads YYEKEE (reference sequence). Trimming took off 3 bases at V and 6 bases at J, with 10 bases between the two ends. Here the CDR3 reads CASSSQGSQPQHF. CDR3 coding DNA: TGTGCCAGCAGCTCCCAGGGTTCTCAGCCCCAGCATTTT.

This chain links TRBV3-1 (or the pseudogene TRBV3-2) with TRBJ1-6, with 9 bases fitting TRBD1. Germline V gene lookup returns CDR1 LGHDT and CDR2 YNNKEL (reference sequence). Trimming at V came to 6 bases and at J to 5 bases, leaving 5 bases not matched to a gene. The CDR3 contains 15 residues. CDR3: CASSRGTGNNSPLHF. The CDR3 nucleotides are TGTGCCAGCAGTCGCGGGACAGGGAATAATTCACCCCTCCACTTT.

The V call is TRBV19, the J call TRBJ2-2; the D gene is possibly TRBD1 (7 bases). The CDR3 runs 17 residues. Per germline, CDR1 LNHDA and CDR2 SQIVND (reference sequence). Trimming pared 4 bases from V and 3 bases from J, leaving 18 bases between. CDR3 DNA sequence: TGTGCCAGTAGTACGACAGGGTGGGGGGTGGACACCGGGGAGCTGTTTTTT. Its translation: CASSTTGWGVDTGELFF.

The V gene is TRBV15, the J gene TRBJ1-3, with 7 bases identical to TRBD1. The CDR3 is made up of 14 amino acids. Germline assignment: CDR1 LNHNV and CDR2 YYDKDF (reference sequence). J lost 0 bases, V lost 5 bases, and 1 base had no gene match. CDR3 nucleotide sequence: TGTGCCACCAGCGCAGGGGGCTCTGGAAACACCATATATTTT. This encodes CATSAGGSGNTIYF.

The rearrangement uses TRBV5-1 and TRBJ1-1; TRBD1 is a possible D gene (6 bases). Trimming pared 0 bases from V and 3 bases from J, leaving 12 bases between. CDR1 is SGHRS, CDR2 YFSETQ, per germline. This CDR3 has 15 amino acids. The CDR3 sequence: CASSLAGTSDTEAFF. The CDR3 DNA is TGCGCCAGCAGCTTGGCCGGGACATCGGACACTGAAGCTTTCTTT. Looking up the rest from reference TRBV5-1 and TRBJ1-1 gives the full variable domain: KAGVTQTPRYLIKTRGQQVTLSCSPISGHRSVSWYQQTPGQGLQFLFEYFSETQRNKGNFPGRFSGRQFSNSRSEMNVSTLELGDSALYLCASSLAGTSDTEAFFGQGTRLTVV.